The 22 T cell receptor beta chains below were found in one sample sequenced in a study of cytomegalovirus exposure and HLA in healthy donors. TCRdb's table, derived via immunoSEQ multiplex PCR, lists solely in-frame clones and lacks some. Of 200,000 to 250,000 clones detected, approximately 80% appear once; the ten largest clones hold about 14%. Sequenced: PBMCs. Source of these receptors: a young woman in good health and CMV-seropositive.

This clone was seen more than once but under ten times. V and J are TRBV6-5 and TRBJ2-7, with 10 bases matching TRBD2. The CDR3 length is 15 residues. V shed 5 bases and J 2 bases; nucleotides not matched to a gene: 6. Per germline, CDR1 MNHEY and CDR2 SVGAGI. The CDR3 nucleotides read TGTGCCAGCAGTATTAGCGGGAGGTTCGCCTACGAGCAGTACTTC. Translating it yields CASSISGRFAYEQYF.

This rearrangement joins TRBV2 to TRBJ1-1; D ambiguous. CDR3 length: 14 residues. CDR1 and CDR2 from the germline V gene are SNHLY and FYNNEI. V was pared by 6 bases and J by 1 base, with 12 bases between. CDR3 amino acids: CASRRTGPNTEAFF. The CDR3 nucleotides read TGTGCCAGCAGGAGAACCGGGCCGAACACTGAAGCTTTCTTT.

V and J are TRBV7-2 and TRBJ2-7; TRBD1 matches 7 bases. The germline V gene encodes CDR1 SGHTA and CDR2 FQGNSA. V lost 4 bases, J lost 0 bases, and 3 bases stayed unmatched. This CDR3 is 14 amino acids long. CDR3: CASSSTGSSYEQYF. In nucleotides, the CDR3 is TGTGCCAGCAGCTCGACAGGGAGCTCCTACGAGCAGTACTTC.

This chain links TRBV29-1 with TRBJ2-7; perhaps TRBD2 as D (6 bases). Trimming removed 6 bases at V and 7 bases at J, with 16 bases between. CDR3 length: 12 amino acids. The germline gives CDR1 SQVTM, CDR2 ANQGSEA. CDR3 in DNA: TGCAGCGTCCAACCCTGGGGGGAAGAGCAGTACTTC. Residues: CSVQPWGEEQYF.

The count of this clone is one. The V gene is TRBV12-5, the J gene TRBJ2-7, with a weak D call TRBD2 (6 bases). V lost 2 bases and J 0 bases, leaving 14 bases between the germline ends. The length of the CDR3 is 16 residues. Germline V gene sequence: CDR1 LGHNT, CDR2 FRNRAP. The CDR3 coding sequence is TGTGCTAGTGGTTTGCCCCCTAGCGAGGGCTCCTACGAGCAGTACTTC. Translating it yields CASGLPPSEGSYEQYF.

The chain is built from TRBV7-6 and TRBJ2-5; no clear D gene. The CDR3 loop spans 12 amino acids. Germline lookup yields CDR1 SGHVS and CDR2 FNYEAQ. Trimming removed 5 bases from V and 4 bases from J, with 8 bases in between. The CDR3 DNA reads as TGTGCCAGCAGCCTCCTCCGAGAGACCCAGTACTTC. Protein product: CASSLLRETQYF.

V usage is TRBV5-6 and J usage is TRBJ2-1; a weak D match, TRBD1 (5 bases). There are 15 residues in the CDR3. The V gene lost 2 bases and the J gene lost 5 bases, with 14 bases spanning the gap. The germline V gene has CDR1 SGHDT and CDR2 YYEEEE. DNA for the CDR3: TGTGCCAGCAGCTTTGGGCCGACAGCAAACAATGAGCAGTTCTTC. This translates into CASSFGPTANNEQFF.

A word on this clone: The sample holds other DNA sequences that translate to the same CDR3. The chain recombines TRBV5-1 with TRBJ2-7; tentatively, D is TRBD1 (7 bases). V was shortened by 5 bases and J by 0 bases, with 9 bases between the two germline ends. The germline CDR1 and CDR2 sequences are SGHRS and YFSETQ. The CDR3 has 13 residues. This CDR3 reads CASREGASYEQYF. For the CDR3, the DNA is TGCGCCAGCAGGGAGGGGGCCTCCTACGAGCAGTACTTC. The entire variable domain, with the rest obtained from reference TRBV5-1 and TRBJ2-7, is as follows: KAGVTQTPRYLIKTRGQQVTLSCSPISGHRSVSWYQQTPGQGLQFLFEYFSETQRNKGNFPGRFSGRQFSNSRSEMNVSTLELGDSALYLCASREGASYEQYFGPGTRLTVT.

This CDR3 is CASSASPLNQPQHF. DNA for the CDR3: TGTGCCAGCAGCGCCTCCCCCCTGAATCAGCCCCAGCATTTT. The rearrangement uses TRBV9 and TRBJ1-5; D not resolved. V lost 3 bases and J lost 4, with 11 bases in between. CDR1 SGDLS and CDR2 YYNGEE come from the germline V gene. The CDR3 is made up of 14 amino acids.

In this sample, this clone turned up a few times. The CDR3 DNA reads TGTGCCAGCAAGCCGGACACCAACACTGAAGCTTTCTTT. Translation: CASKPDTNTEAFF. This chain joins TRBV5-8 and TRBJ1-1; D may be TRBD1 (5 bases). The CDR3 is 13 residues long. V was cut by 6 bases and J by 2 bases, with 11 bases left in between. The germline gives CDR1 SGHTS, CDR2 YDEGEE. Full variable domain (outside the CDR3, taken from reference TRBV5-8 and TRBJ1-1): EAGVTQSPTHLIKTRGQQATLRCSPISGHTSVYWYQQALGLGLQFLLWYDEGEERNRGNFPPRFSGRQFPNYSSELNVNALELEDSALYLCASKPDTNTEAFFGQGTRLTVV.

In its sample, this clone was seen once. The chain joins TRBV10-1 to TRBJ2-5; 7 bases map to TRBD1. Germline lookup yields CDR1 WNHNN and CDR2 SYGVQD (reference sequence). The V segment lost 0 bases and the J segment 1 base; nucleotides outside the gene matches: 2. The CDR3 sequence is 15 residues long. The CDR3 DNA reads TGCGCCAGCAGTGAGTCCGGGACAGCCCAAGAGACCCAGTACTTC. Its translation is CASSESGTAQETQYF.

V usage is TRBV9 and J usage is TRBJ2-1; 12 nucleotides match TRBD2. This CDR3 is built from 15 residues. The V segment lost 3 bases and the J segment 6 bases; nucleotides outside the gene matches: 4. Germline V lookup: CDR1 SGDLS, CDR2 YYNGEE. The CDR3 nucleotides are TGTGCCAGCAGCGCGACTAGCGGGAGAACCAATGAGCAGTTCTTC. This encodes CASSATSGRTNEQFF.

This rearrangement joins TRBV11-2 to TRBJ2-7, with 8 bases lining up with TRBD2. Unmatched junction bases numbered 7, after V lost 0 bases and J lost 6 bases. The CDR3 sequence is 15 residues long. CDR1 is SGHAT and CDR2 is FQNNGV in the germline V gene. The CDR3 DNA reads TGTGCCAGCAGCTTAGAAAGCGGGAGTGCATCCGAGCAGTACTTC. This encodes CASSLESGSASEQYF.

This clone has just one count. The genes are TRBV12-5 and TRBJ2-7, with D possibly TRBD2 on 6 matching bases. Trimming took 1 base from V and 4 from J, leaving 8 bases between them. There are 13 residues in the CDR3. Germline CDR1 LGHNT, CDR2 FRNRAP. This chain's CDR3 is CASGLGLGYEQYF. In DNA, the CDR3 is TGTGCTAGTGGTTTGGGACTAGGGTACGAGCAGTACTTC.

The chain joins TRBV28 to TRBJ1-5; the match to TRBD1 covers 8 bases. The CDR3 runs to 14 residues. Germline V gene lookup returns CDR1 MDHEN and CDR2 SYDVKM. V shed 5 bases, J shed 7 bases, and the junction held 7 bases outside the gene matches. CDR3 loop: CASSTGQGGQPQHF. The CDR3 region has the DNA TGTGCCAGCAGTACCGGACAGGGCGGACAGCCCCAGCATTTT.

The chain couples TRBV29-1 to TRBJ2-7; TRBD1 or TRBD2 may be the D gene (5 bases each). Deletions cut 1 base from V and 0 bases from J, with 16 bases between. This CDR3 comprises 16 residues. The germline V gene encodes CDR1 SQVTM and CDR2 ANQGSEA. The CDR3 DNA follows: TGCAGCGTTGAAGTATCCCGGGGCCAAAGCTCCTACGAGCAGTACTTC. Amino acids: CSVEVSRGQSSYEQYF.

This clone has only a few counts. The chain is built from TRBV14 and TRBJ1-2; D unresolved. Trimming removed 2 bases from V and 2 bases from J, with 9 bases in between. The CDR3 length is 14 residues. From germline, CDR1 is SGHDN and CDR2 FVKESK. In nucleotides, the CDR3 is TGTGCCAGCAGCCAACGGGTTCTGAACTATGGCTACACCTTC. Protein product: CASSQRVLNYGYTF. The whole variable domain, filled in from reference TRBV14 and TRBJ1-2, reads EAGVTQFPSHSVIEKGQTVTLRCDPISGHDNLYWYRRVMGKEIKFLLHFVKESKQDESGMPNNRFLAERTGGTYSTLKVQPAELEDSGVYFCASSQRVLNYGYTFGSGTRLTVV.

The V and J genes are TRBV7-2 and TRBJ1-3; D is perhaps TRBD1 (6 bases). Germline V gene lookup returns CDR1 SGHTA and CDR2 FQGNSA. This CDR3 has 13 residues. Between the trimmed V and J ends, which lost 4 bases and 7 bases, there was a span of 11 bases. The CDR3 sequence: CASSSWQGNTIYF. CDR3 DNA: TGTGCCAGCAGCTCCTGGCAGGGGAACACCATATATTTT.

The V and J genes are TRBV11-2 and TRBJ2-5; a possible D gene is TRBD2 (5 bases). Germline V gene data show CDR1 as SGHAT and CDR2 as FQNNGV. V shed 3 bases and J shed 3 bases, with 5 bases lying between them. The CDR3 consists of 12 residues. DNA of the CDR3: TGTGCCAGCAGCTTGCGGGAAGAGACCCAGTACTTC. The encoded protein is CASSLREETQYF.

The chain carries TRBV19 and TRBJ2-5; D unresolved. The CDR3 extends over 13 amino acids. Germline V gene lookup returns CDR1 LNHDA and CDR2 SQIVND (reference sequence). V lost 5 bases, J lost 1 base, and 8 bases lay in between. In nucleotides, the CDR3 is TGTGCCAGTAGTGATGCCGCCCAAGAGACCCAGTACTTC. Amino acid sequence: CASSDAAQETQYF.

CDR3 sequence reads: CAWSVSPGTGELFF. CDR3 in DNA: TGTGCCTGGAGTGTGTCCCCAGGCACCGGGGAGCTGTTTTTT. This rearrangement joins TRBV30 to TRBJ2-2; D remains ambiguous. The germline V gene encodes CDR1 GTSNPN and CDR2 SVGIG (reference sequence). The ends were cut back, 0 bases at V and 4 bases at J, with 9 bases in the middle. The length of the CDR3 is 14 residues.

V and J are TRBV10-3 and TRBJ1-5, with 12 bases that match TRBD1. The CDR3 totals 16 residues. With V trimmed by 6 bases and J by 6 bases, 9 bases remained unmatched. Germline CDR1 and CDR2: ENHRY and SYGVKD. This CDR3 is CAISPGTGGKGQPQHF. In DNA form, the CDR3 reads TGTGCCATCAGCCCCGGGACAGGGGGCAAGGGTCAGCCCCAGCATTTT.